There are a few counts of the clone carrying this T cell receptor beta chain. Its antigen is not identified. The germline V gene has CDR1 MGHDK and CDR2 SYGVNS. CDR3 size: 16 residues. Germline trimming cut 5 bases from V and 2 bases from J; bases unmatched to any gene: 7. Sequencing of cultured CD4+ T cell DNA used the Oncomine TCR Beta short-read assay. Extraction of genomic DNA was performed on cultured CD4+ T cells. MiXCR was run by TCRdb on the PCR reads, yielding one entry per CDR3 protein. The sample includes 7,000 to 9,500 distinct CDR3 sequences, about 38% of them seen just once. This sample is drawn from a study of vaccination and CD4 T cells after COVID-19. At the level of the study: Between diagnosis and the drawing of post-COVID samples lay a median roughly 91 days (range 35 to 161). Cells were stimulated with overlapping spike peptides from SARS-CoV-2, HCoV-NL63, HCoV-OC43 and HCoV-229E.

Indicated treatment: roughly 10-day PBMC culture with coronavirus spike peptide pools or control peptides (ViraFEST assay). During the years 2011-2018, before the COVID-19 pandemic, the unexposed donor's CD4+ T cells were collected. Following expansion of antigen-specific T cells with peptide pools, ViraFEST then sequenced TCRs. Material: CD4+ T cells from blood, cultured in vitro. This chain uses TRBV25-1 with TRBJ2-5, with 11 bases aligning to TRBD2. This TCR was recovered from a human donor in good health. CDR3 sequence: CASSTGTSGSQETQYF. For the CDR3, the DNA is TGTGCCAGCAGTACCGGGACTAGCGGTTCTCAAGAGACCCAGTACTTC.